This note documents a single T cell receptor (beta chain) sequence. The source of the sample is a study of blood T cell repertoires in COVID-19. Study as a whole: Samples of COVID-19 (acute and convalescent) were obtained from the United States, Italy and Spain.

CDR1 SGDLS and CDR2 YYNGEE come from the germline V gene. Trimming removed 2 bases from V and 0 bases from J; junction bases left unmatched: 5. The CDR3 length is 16 residues. Recruits, aged roughly 18 to 89 years, lived in 25 or so US areas. Self-reported history from a screening survey and questionnaire set each donor's cohort. Some clones are missing from TCRdb's copy, which holds only in-frame ones; the method was immunoSEQ multiplex PCR. In the table there are about 400,000 clones, more than 75% of which are singletons. The receptor's source is a woman aged 30 to 39 with acute COVID-19. This chain uses TRBV9 with TRBJ2-4, with TRBD2 identical over 7 bases. Sequencing input: PBMCs or T cells enriched from blood (not recorded which). CDR3 in DNA: TGTGCCAGCAGCGTGGGGAGGGAACTAGCCAAAAACATTCAGTACTTC. Translating it yields CASSVGRELAKNIQYF.